What follows is one TCR beta chain and its context. The V end was cut by 5 bases, the J end by 9 bases, with 8 bases between. Germline V lookup: CDR1 SNHLY, CDR2 FYNNEI. This CDR3 contains 11 residues. Libraries were prepared by immunoSEQ multiplex PCR; TCRdb keeps only in-frame clonotypes and omits some of them. The sample gives 150,000 or so clones, more than 65% of which show up once; approximately 16% is in the top ten. The data are from a study of blood T cell repertoires in COVID-19. The V and J genes are TRBV2 and TRBJ2-4; TRBD2 might be the D (5 bases). Sequenced material: PBMCs or T cells enriched from blood (not recorded which). This sequence was found in a man aged 45-60 years who had recovered from COVID-19. DNA of the CDR3: TGTGCCAGCAGTCAGGCGGGCATTCAGTACTTC. This translates into CASSQAGIQYF.